This TCR beta chain came from a study of T cells after yellow fever vaccination. Broader study findings: Weaker overall was a secondary response that nonetheless peaked faster, on day 5 versus 15. Most primary-vaccination clones reappeared after the booster (about 95% CD4, 75% to 90% CD8).

The table lists this clonotype with many counts. Its antigen is unknown. The CDR3 loop spans 11 amino acids. Trimming cost V 3 bases and J 6 bases, with 4 bases left between them. In germline, CDR1 is KGHSH, CDR2 LQKENI. TCRdb itself ran the 5' RACE reads through MiXCR, one entry per CDR3 protein. The sample has about 400,000 distinct CDR3 sequences, roughly 11% seen once. The specimen was PBMCs, collected on the day of the first yellow fever vaccination. The clonotype was recovered from a young man who received the YFV17D yellow fever vaccine. The chain has TRBV18 and TRBJ2-3; no clear D. The CDR3 sequence: CASSPWDTQYF. DNA of the CDR3: TGTGCCAGCTCACCCTGGGATACGCAGTATTTT. Based on the CDR3 plus reference TRBV18 and TRBJ2-3, the full variable domain is NAGVMQNPRHLVRRRGQEARLRCSPMKGHSHVYWYRQLPEEGLKFMVYLQKENIIDESGMPKERFSAEFPKEGPSILRIQQVVRGDSAAYFCASSPWDTQYFGPGTRLTVL.